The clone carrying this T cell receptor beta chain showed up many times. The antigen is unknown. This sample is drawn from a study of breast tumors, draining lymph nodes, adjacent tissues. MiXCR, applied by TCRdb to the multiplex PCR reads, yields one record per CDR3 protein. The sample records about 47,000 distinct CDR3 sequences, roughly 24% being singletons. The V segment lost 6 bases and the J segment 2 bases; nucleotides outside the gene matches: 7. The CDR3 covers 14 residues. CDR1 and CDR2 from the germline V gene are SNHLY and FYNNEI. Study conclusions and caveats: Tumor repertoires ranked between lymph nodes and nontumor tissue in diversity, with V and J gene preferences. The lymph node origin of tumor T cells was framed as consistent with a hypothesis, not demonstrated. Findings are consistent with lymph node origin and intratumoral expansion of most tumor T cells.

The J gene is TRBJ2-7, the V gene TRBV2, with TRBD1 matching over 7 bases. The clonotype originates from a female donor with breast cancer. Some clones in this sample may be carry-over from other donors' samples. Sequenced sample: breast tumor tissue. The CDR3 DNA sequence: TGTGCCAGCAGAGCCGGGACAGACACCTACGAGCAGTACTTC. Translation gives CASRAGTDTYEQYF.